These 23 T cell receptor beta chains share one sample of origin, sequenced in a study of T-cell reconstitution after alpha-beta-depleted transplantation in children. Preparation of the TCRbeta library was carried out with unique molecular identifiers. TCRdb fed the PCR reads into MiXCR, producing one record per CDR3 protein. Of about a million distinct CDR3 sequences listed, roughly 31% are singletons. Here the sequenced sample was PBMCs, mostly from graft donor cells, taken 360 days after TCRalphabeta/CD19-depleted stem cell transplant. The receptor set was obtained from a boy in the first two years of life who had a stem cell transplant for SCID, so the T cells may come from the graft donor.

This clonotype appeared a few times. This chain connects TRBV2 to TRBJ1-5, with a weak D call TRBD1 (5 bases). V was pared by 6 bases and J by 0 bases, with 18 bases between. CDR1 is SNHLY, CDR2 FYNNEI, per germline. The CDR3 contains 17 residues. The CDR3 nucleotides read TGTGCCAGCAGCCACCCGGGGCCCTTCTATAGCAATCAGCCCCAGCATTTT. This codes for CASSHPGPFYSNQPQHF.

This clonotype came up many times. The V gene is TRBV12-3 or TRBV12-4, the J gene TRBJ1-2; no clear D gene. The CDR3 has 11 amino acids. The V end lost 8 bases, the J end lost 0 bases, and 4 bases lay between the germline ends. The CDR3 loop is CASLSNYGYTF. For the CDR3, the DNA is TGTGCCAGCCTATCTAACTATGGCTACACCTTC.

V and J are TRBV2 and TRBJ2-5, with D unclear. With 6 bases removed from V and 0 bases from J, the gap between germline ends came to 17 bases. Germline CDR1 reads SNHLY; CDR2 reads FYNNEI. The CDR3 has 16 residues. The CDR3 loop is CASSPDPPSHQETQYF. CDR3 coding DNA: TGTGCCAGCAGCCCCGATCCCCCTTCACACCAAGAGACCCAGTACTTC. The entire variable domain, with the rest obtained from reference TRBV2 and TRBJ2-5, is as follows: EPEVTQTPSHQVTQMGQEVILRCVPISNHLYFYWYRQILGQKVEFLVSFYNNEISEKSEIFDDQFSVERPDGSNFTLKIRSTKLEDSAMYFCASSPDPPSHQETQYFGPGTRLLVL.

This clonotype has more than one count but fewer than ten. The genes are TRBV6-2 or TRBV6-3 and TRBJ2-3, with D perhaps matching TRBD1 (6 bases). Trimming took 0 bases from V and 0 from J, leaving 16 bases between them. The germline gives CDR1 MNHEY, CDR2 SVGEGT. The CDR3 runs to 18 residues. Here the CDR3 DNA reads TGTGCCAGCAGTTACTCGATGGGGACAAATCCTAGCACAGATACGCAGTATTTT. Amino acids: CASSYSMGTNPSTDTQYF.

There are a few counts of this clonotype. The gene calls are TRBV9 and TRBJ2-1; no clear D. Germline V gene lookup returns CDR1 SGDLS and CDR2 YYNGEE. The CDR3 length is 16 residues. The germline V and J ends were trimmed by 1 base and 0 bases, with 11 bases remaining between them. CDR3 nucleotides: TGTGCCAGCAGCGTATTACCTTCGAGCTCCTACAATGAGCAGTTCTTC. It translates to CASSVLPSSSYNEQFF.

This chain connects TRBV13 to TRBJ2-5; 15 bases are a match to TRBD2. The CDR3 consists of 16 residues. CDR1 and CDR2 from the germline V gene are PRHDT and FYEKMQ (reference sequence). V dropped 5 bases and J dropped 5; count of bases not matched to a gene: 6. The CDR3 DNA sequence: TGTGCCAGCAGCCCCGGGACTAGCGGGGGGTGGGAGACCCAGTACTTC. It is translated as CASSPGTSGGWETQYF. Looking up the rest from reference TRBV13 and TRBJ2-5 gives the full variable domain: AAGVIQSPRHLIKEKRETATLKCYPIPRHDTVYWYQQGPGQDPQFLISFYEKMQSDKGSIPDRFSAQQFSDYHSELNMSSLELGDSALYFCASSPGTSGGWETQYFGPGTRLLVL.

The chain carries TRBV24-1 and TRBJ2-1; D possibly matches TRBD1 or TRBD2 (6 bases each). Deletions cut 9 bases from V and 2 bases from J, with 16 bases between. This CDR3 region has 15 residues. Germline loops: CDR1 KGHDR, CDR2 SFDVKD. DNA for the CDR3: TGTGCCACCCAAAACCCCGGGGGCGCCTACAATGAGCAGTTCTTC. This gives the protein CATQNPGGAYNEQFF.

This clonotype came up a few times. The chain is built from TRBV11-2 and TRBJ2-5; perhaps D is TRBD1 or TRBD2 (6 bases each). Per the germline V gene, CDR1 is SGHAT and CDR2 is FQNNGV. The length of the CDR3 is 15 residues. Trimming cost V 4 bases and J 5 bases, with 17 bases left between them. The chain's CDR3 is CASSSSTGGWETQYF. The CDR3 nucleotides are TGTGCCAGCAGCTCCTCGACAGGAGGGTGGGAGACCCAGTACTTC.

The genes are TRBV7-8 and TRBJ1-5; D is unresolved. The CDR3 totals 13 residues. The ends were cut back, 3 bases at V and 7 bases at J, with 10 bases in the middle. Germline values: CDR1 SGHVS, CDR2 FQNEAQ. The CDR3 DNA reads TGTGCCAGCAGCTTTCTTATCAGCCAGCCCCAGCATTTT. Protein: CASSFLISQPQHF.

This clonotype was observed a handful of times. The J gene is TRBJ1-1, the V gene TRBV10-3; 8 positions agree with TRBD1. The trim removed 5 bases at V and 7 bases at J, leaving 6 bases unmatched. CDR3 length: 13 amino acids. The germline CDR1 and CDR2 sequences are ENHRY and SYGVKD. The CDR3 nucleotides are TGTGCCATCAGTCGAACAGGGGGGGGTGAAGCTTTCTTT. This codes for CAISRTGGGEAFF.

The CDR3 bases are TGTGCCAGCAGTTACGGCCAGCTGTCCCCGAGCGGGGAGCAGTTCTTC. Translation gives CASSYGQLSPSGEQFF. V gene TRBV6-5 combines with J gene TRBJ2-1, with a weak D call TRBD2 (6 bases). This CDR3 is built from 16 residues. CDR1 and CDR2 (germline): MNHEY, SVGAGI. The V end was cut by 2 bases, the J end by 10 bases, with 21 bases between.

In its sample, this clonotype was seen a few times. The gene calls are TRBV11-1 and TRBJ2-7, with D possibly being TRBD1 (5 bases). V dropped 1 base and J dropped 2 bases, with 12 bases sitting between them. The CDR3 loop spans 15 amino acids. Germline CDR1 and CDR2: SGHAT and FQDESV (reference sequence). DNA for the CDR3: TGTGCCAGCAGCTTAGACCCAGGGCCCACCTACGAGCAGTACTTC. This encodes CASSLDPGPTYEQYF. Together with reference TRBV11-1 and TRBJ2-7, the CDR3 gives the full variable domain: EAEVAQSPRYKITEKSQAVAFWCDPISGHATLYWYRQILGQGPELLVQFQDESVVDDSQLPKDRFSAERLKGVDSTLKIQPAELGDSAMYLCASSLDPGPTYEQYFGPGTRLTVT.

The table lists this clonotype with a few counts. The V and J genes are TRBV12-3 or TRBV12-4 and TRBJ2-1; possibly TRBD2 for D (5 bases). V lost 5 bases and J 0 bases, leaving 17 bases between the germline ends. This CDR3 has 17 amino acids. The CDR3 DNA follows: TGTGCCAGCAGTCACCCCTCACGGGGATCCTCCTACAATGAGCAGTTCTTC. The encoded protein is CASSHPSRGSSYNEQFF.

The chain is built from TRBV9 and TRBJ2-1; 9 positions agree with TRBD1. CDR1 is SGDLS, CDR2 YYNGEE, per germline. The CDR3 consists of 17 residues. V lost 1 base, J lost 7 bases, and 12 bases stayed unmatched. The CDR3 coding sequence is TGTGCCAGCAGCGTACCGCCTGACAGGGGGTTTTTGAATGAGCAGTTCTTC. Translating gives CASSVPPDRGFLNEQFF.

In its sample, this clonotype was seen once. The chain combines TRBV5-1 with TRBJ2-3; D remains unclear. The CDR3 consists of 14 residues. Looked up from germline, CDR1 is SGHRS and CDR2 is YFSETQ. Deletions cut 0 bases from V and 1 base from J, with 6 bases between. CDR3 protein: CASSLVLCTDTQYF. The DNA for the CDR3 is TGCGCCAGCAGCTTGGTCCTATGCACAGATACGCAGTATTTT.

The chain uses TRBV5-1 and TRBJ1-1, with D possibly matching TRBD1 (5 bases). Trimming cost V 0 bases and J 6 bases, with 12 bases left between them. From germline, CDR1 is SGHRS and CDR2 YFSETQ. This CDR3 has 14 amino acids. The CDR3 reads CASSLAYMGAEAFF. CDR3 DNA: TGCGCCAGCAGCTTGGCCTACATGGGGGCTGAAGCTTTCTTT.

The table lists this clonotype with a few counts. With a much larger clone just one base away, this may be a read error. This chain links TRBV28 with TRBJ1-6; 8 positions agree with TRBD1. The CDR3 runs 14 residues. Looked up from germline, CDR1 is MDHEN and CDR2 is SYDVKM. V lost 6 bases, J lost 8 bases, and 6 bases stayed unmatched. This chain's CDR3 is CASSSGQGDSPLHF. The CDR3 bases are TGTGCCAGCAGCTCCGGACAGGGAGATTCACCCCTCCACTTT.

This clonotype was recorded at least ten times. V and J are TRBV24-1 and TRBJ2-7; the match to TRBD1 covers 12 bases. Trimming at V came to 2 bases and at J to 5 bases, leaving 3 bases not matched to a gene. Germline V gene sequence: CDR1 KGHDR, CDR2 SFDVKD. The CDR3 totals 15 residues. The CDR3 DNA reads TGTGCCACCAGTGATTCGGGGACAGGGGGCAACGAGCAGTACTTC. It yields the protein CATSDSGTGGNEQYF.

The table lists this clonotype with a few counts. CDR3 amino acids: CASLPRDRMLSSGANVLTF. The CDR3 DNA reads TGTGCCAGCCTCCCACGAGACAGAATGCTGAGCTCTGGGGCCAACGTCCTGACTTTC. The chain recombines TRBV4-2 with TRBJ2-6; D is possibly TRBD1 (5 bases). This CDR3 spans 19 amino acids. With 8 bases removed from V and 0 bases from J, the gap between germline ends came to 23 bases. Germline CDR1 LGHNA, CDR2 YNFKEQ.

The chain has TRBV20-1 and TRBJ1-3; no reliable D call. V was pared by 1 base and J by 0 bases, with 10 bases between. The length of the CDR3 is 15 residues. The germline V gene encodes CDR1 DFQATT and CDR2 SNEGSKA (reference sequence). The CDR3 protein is CSARAEHHSGNTIYF. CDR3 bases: TGCAGTGCTAGAGCCGAACACCACTCTGGAAACACCATATATTTT.

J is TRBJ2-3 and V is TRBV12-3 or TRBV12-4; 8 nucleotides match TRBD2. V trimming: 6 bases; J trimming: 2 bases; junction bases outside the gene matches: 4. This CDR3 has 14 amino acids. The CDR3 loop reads CASSWRGATDTQYF. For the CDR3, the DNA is TGTGCCAGCAGCTGGCGGGGGGCCACAGATACGCAGTATTTT.

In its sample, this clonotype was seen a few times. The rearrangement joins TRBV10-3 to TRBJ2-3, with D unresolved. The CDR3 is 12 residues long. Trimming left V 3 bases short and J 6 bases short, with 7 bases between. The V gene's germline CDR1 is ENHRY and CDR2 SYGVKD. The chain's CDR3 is CAISEGRDTQYF. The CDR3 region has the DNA TGTGCCATCAGTGAAGGGCGGGATACGCAGTATTTT.

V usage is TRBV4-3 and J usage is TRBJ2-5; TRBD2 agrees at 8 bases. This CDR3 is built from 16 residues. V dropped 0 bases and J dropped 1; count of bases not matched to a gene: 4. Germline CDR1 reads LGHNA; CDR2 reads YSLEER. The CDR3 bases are TGCGCCAGCAGCCAAGAATCGGCGGGGGGCCAAGAGACCCAGTACTTC. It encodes CASSQESAGGQETQYF.